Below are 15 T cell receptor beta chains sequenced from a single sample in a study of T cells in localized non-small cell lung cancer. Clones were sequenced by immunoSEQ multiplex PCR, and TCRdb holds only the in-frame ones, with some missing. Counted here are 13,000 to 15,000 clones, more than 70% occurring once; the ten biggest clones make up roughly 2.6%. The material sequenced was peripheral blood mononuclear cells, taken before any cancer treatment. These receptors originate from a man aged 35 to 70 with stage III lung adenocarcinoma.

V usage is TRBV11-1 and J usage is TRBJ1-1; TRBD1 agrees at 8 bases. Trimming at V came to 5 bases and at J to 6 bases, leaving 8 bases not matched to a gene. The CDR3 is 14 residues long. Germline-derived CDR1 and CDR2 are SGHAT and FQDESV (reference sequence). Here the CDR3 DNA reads TGTGCCAGCAGCCCCCGGACAGGGAAGGCTGAAGCTTTCTTT. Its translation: CASSPRTGKAEAFF.

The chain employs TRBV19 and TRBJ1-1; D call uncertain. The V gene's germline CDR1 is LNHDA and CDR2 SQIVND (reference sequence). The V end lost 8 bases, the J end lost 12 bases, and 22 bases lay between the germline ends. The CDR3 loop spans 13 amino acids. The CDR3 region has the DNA TGTGCCAGTCTTACAAACGAGGGTTTCATTCCTTTCTTT. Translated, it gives CASLTNEGFIPFF.

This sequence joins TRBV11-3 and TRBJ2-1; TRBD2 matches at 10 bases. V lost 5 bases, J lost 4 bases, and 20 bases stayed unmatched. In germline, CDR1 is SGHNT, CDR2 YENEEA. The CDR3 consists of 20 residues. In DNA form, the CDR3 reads TGTGCCAGCAGCCCCGGGGCTAGCGGGAGTGTAGGGGCATTATACAATGAGCAGTTCTTC. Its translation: CASSPGASGSVGALYNEQFF.

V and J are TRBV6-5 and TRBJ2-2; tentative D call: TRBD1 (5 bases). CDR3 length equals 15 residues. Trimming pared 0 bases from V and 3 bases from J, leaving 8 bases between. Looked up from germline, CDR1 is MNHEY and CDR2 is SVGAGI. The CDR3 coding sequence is TGTGCCAGCAGTTACTCTGACAGCCACACCGGGGAGCTGTTTTTT. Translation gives CASSYSDSHTGELFF.

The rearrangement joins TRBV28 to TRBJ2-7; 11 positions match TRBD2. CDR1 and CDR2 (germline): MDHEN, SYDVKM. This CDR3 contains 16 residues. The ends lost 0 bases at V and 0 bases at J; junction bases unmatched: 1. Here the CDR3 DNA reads TGTGCCAGCAGTTTATGGACTAGCGGGACCTCCTACGAGCAGTACTTC. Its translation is CASSLWTSGTSYEQYF. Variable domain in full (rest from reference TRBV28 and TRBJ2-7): DVKVTQSSRYLVKRTGEKVFLECVQDMDHENMFWYRQDPGLGLRLIYFSYDVKMKEKGDIPEGYSVSREKKERFSLILESASTNQTSMYLCASSLWTSGTSYEQYFGPGTRLTVT.

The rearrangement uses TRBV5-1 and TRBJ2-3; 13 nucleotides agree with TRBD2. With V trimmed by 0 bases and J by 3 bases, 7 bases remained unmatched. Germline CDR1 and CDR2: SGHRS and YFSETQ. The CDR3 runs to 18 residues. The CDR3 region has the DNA TGCGCCAGCAGCTTGGGGACTAGCGGGAGTAGAAGTACAGATACGCAGTATTTT. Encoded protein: CASSLGTSGSRSTDTQYF.

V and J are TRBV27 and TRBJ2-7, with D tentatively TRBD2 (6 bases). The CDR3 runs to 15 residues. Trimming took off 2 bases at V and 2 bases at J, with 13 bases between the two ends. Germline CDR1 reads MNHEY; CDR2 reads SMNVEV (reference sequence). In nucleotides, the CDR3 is TGTGCCAGCAGTTTAATTGGGCGGGGCGCCTACGAGCAGTACTTC. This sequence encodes CASSLIGRGAYEQYF.

Here the CDR3 reads CASSGLAGDRVEQFF. CDR3 coding DNA: TGTGCCAGCAGTGGACTAGCGGGAGATCGGGTCGAGCAGTTCTTC. This chain connects TRBV6-1 to TRBJ2-1; 12 nucleotides agree with TRBD2. The CDR3 sequence is 15 residues long. The germline gives CDR1 MNHNS, CDR2 SASEGT. V shed 4 bases, J shed 10 bases, and the junction held 8 bases outside the gene matches.

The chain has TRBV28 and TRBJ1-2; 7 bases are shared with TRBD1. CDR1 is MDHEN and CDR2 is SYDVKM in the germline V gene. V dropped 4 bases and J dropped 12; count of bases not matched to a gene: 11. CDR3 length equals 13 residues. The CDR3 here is CASSSLPGQKNTF. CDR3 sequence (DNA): TGTGCCAGCAGTTCCCTCCCGGGACAGAAAAACACCTTC.

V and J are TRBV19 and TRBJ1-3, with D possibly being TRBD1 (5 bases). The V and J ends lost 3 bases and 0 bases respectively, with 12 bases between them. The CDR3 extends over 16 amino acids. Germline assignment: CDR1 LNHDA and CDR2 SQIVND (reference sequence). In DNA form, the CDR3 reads TGTGCCAGTAGTATGAGAGGGGTGAACTCTGGAAACACCATATATTTT. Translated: CASSMRGVNSGNTIYF.

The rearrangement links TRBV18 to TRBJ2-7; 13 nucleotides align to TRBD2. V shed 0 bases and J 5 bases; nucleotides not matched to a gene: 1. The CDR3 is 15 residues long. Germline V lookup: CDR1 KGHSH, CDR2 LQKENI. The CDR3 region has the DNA TGTGCCAGCTCACCACCGGGACTAGCGGGGAACGAGCAGTACTTC. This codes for CASSPPGLAGNEQYF.

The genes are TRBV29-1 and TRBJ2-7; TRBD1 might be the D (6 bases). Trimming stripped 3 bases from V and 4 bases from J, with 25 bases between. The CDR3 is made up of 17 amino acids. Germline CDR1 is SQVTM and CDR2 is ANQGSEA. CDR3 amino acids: CSVDGPKGDAGKYEQYF. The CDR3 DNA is TGCAGCGTTGACGGCCCAAAGGGGGATGCCGGGAAGTACGAGCAGTACTTC.

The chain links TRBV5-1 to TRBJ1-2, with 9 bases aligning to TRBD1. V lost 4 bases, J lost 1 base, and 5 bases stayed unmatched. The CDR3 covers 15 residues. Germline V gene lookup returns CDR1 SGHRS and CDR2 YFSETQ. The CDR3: CASSGRGQGNYGYTF. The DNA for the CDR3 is TGCGCCAGCAGCGGCCGGGGACAGGGTAACTATGGCTACACCTTC.

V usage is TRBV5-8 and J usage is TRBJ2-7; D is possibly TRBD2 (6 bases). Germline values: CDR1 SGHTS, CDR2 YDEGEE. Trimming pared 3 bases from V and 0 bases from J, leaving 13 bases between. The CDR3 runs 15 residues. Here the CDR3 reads CASSSSGTLSYEQYF. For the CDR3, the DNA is TGTGCCAGCAGCTCGTCCGGGACTCTCTCCTACGAGCAGTACTTC. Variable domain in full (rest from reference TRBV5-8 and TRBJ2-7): EAGVTQSPTHLIKTRGQQATLRCSPISGHTSVYWYQQALGLGLQFLLWYDEGEERNRGNFPPRFSGRQFPNYSSELNVNALELEDSALYLCASSSSGTLSYEQYFGPGTRLTVT.

The DNA for the CDR3 is TGTGCCAGCAGTACGGACAGGAGCAATCAGCCCCAGCATTTT. Translated, it gives CASSTDRSNQPQHF. This chain links TRBV28 with TRBJ1-5; TRBD1 aligns across 7 bases. This CDR3 region has 14 residues. Germline CDR1 and CDR2: MDHEN and SYDVKM. V was clipped by 5 bases and J by 1 base; unmatched bases: 2.